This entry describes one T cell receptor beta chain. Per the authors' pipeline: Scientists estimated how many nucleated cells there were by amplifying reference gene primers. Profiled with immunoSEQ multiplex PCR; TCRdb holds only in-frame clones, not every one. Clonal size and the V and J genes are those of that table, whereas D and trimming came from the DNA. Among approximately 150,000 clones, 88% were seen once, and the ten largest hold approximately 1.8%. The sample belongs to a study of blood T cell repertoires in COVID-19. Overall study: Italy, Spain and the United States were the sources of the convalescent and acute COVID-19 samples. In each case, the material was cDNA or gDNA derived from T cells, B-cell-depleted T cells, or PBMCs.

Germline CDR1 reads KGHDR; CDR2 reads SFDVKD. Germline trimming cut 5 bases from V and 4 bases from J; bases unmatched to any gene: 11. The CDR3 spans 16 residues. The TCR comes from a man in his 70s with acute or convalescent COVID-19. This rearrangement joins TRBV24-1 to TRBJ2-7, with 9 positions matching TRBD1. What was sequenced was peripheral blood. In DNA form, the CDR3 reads TGTGCCACCAGTGTCGTCCGGGACAGGGATAGATACGAGCAGTACTTC. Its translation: CATSVVRDRDRYEQYF.